The 29 T cell receptor beta chains in this list originate from one sample, sequenced in a study of regulatory T cells in long-lasting Graves disease. Documented time point: newly diagnosed GD, antithyroid drugs for less than 3 months. PBMC RNA served as the TCR library source. Arm-PCR of CDR3 regions and iRepertoire HTBI primers were used to build TCR beta libraries. From the multiplex PCR reads, TCRdb called clonotypes with MiXCR, one entry per CDR3 protein. Here the sample spans 350,000 to 400,000 distinct CDR3 sequences, about 16% being singletons. The sample consisted of peripheral blood mononuclear cells (PBMCs), taken at new diagnosis, from a patient treated with antithyroid drugs. Receptor source: a female donor with Graves disease.

CDR3 sequence reads: CASSLTETGELFF. CDR3 bases: TGTGCCAGCAGTCTTACAGAGACCGGGGAGCTGTTTTTT. The rearrangement joins TRBV12-3 or TRBV12-4 to TRBJ2-2; D unresolved. There are 13 residues in the CDR3. V lost 5 bases and J 5 bases, leaving 9 bases between the germline ends.

This clonotype was seen ten or more times. V and J are TRBV27 and TRBJ2-7; D ambiguous. CDR3 size: 14 residues. V lost 3 bases and J lost 0, with 9 bases in between. CDR1 is MNHEY, CDR2 SMNVEV, per germline (reference sequence). The CDR3 DNA reads as TGTGCCAGCAGTTTGGTCAGGTCCTCCTACGAGCAGTACTTC. Encoded protein: CASSLVRSSYEQYF.

The table lists this clonotype with many counts. The chain couples TRBV7-2 to TRBJ2-1; D gene ambiguous. This CDR3 is 13 amino acids long. V lost 1 base and J 7 bases, leaving 8 bases between the germline ends. The V gene's germline CDR1 is SGHTA and CDR2 FQGNSA. In DNA form, the CDR3 reads TGTGCCAGCAGCTTAGGATGGGCGAATGAGCAGTTCTTC. Its protein is CASSLGWANEQFF.

This clonotype was observed many times. The chain couples TRBV12-3 or TRBV12-4 to TRBJ1-2; possibly TRBD1 for D (6 bases). V lost 2 bases to trimming and J lost 1 base, with 14 bases between them. This CDR3 is 16 amino acids long. CDR3 residues: CASSLNWGRLNYGYTF. For the CDR3, the DNA is TGTGCCAGCAGTTTAAATTGGGGGCGTCTTAACTATGGCTACACCTTC.

V usage is TRBV24-1 and J usage is TRBJ2-5; D may be TRBD1 (5 bases). The V gene lost 3 bases and the J gene lost 5 bases, with 15 bases spanning the gap. Germline CDR1 and CDR2: KGHDR and SFDVKD. The CDR3 is 15 amino acids. The CDR3 DNA follows: TGTGCCACCAGTGATCCGCGTAGGGGCCAGGAGACCCAGTACTTC. It yields the protein CATSDPRRGQETQYF.

The table lists this clonotype with a count of one. One junction end does not reproduce the germline sequence, and a read error may be involved. The rearrangement links TRBV7-2 to TRBJ2-5; D gene unclear. Germline V gene sequence: CDR1 SGHTA, CDR2 FQGNSA. The length of the CDR3 is 14 residues. In DNA form, the CDR3 reads TGTGCCTGCAGCAAAGGACGGACCCAAGGGACCCAGTACTTC. Translating gives CACSKGRTQGTQYF.

The J gene is TRBJ2-7, the V gene TRBV12-3 or TRBV12-4; D is undetermined. V lost 7 bases and J lost 1, with 11 bases in between. This CDR3 region has 13 residues. CDR3: CASILWGSYEQYF. The CDR3 region has the DNA TGTGCCAGCATCCTATGGGGATCCTACGAGCAGTACTTC.

This chain links TRBV20-1 with TRBJ1-1; D is unresolved. CDR3 length: 14 amino acids. Trimming cost V 5 bases and J 2 bases, with 15 bases left between them. Germline CDR1 and CDR2: DFQATT and SNEGSKA (reference sequence). The CDR3, as DNA: TGCAGTGCTGACGAAAGACGGGTTAACACTGAAGCTTTCTTT. Translation: CSADERRVNTEAFF.

This clonotype was recorded at least ten times. A read error may account for a junction end that differs from germline. V usage is TRBV7-3 and J usage is TRBJ1-1; 7 bases match TRBD1. CDR1 and CDR2 (germline): SGHTA, FQGTGA. The CDR3 contains 14 residues. CDR3 residues: CTSSLGQANTEAFF. The CDR3 nucleotides read TGTACCAGCAGCTTAGGACAGGCCAACACTGAAGCTTTCTTT.

This clonotype was counted many times. This rearrangement joins TRBV2 to TRBJ2-5; 8 nucleotides line up with TRBD1. The CDR3 runs to 15 residues. J gave up 3 bases and V 7 bases, and 10 bases lay outside the gene matches. Germline V CDR1 and CDR2: SNHLY, FYNNEI. CDR3 sequence: CASILDRDLEETQYF. In nucleotides, the CDR3 is TGTGCCAGCATATTGGACAGGGATTTGGAAGAGACCCAGTACTTC.

This clonotype showed up many times. The gene calls are TRBV27 and TRBJ2-7; 7 bases map to TRBD2. CDR3 length: 15 amino acids. Germline lookup yields CDR1 MNHEY and CDR2 SMNVEV (reference sequence). V trimming: 6 bases; J trimming: 0 bases; junction bases outside the gene matches: 8. CDR3 DNA: TGTGCCAGCAGCCGTACTAGCGATGGCTCCTACGAGCAGTACTTC. Translated: CASSRTSDGSYEQYF.

The CDR3 loop reads CASSHPWDGYTF. Here the CDR3 DNA reads TGTGCCAGCAGTCACCCCTGGGATGGCTACACCTTC. J is TRBJ1-2 and V is TRBV28; D not resolved. The CDR3 has 12 residues. Germline CDR1 and CDR2: MDHEN and SYDVKM. V lost 5 bases and J 6 bases, leaving 10 bases between the germline ends.

The chain has TRBV25-1 and TRBJ2-1; the match to TRBD2 covers 9 bases. The V gene's germline CDR1 is MGHDK and CDR2 SYGVNS. V was pared by 3 bases and J by 3 bases, with 12 bases of the junction left unmatched. The CDR3 is 18 amino acids. The CDR3 nucleotides read TGTGCCAGCAGTGACTACCTAGCGGGATACCCCCTCTACAATGAGCAGTTCTTC. This translates into CASSDYLAGYPLYNEQFF.

The rearrangement links TRBV2 to TRBJ2-5; D call uncertain. Germline loops: CDR1 SNHLY, CDR2 FYNNEI. CDR3 length: 9 residues. V was trimmed by 10 bases and J by 2 bases, leaving 2 bases between them. The CDR3 region has the DNA TGTGCCACACAAGAGACCCAGTACTTC. Residues: CATQETQYF. Full variable domain (rest looked up from reference TRBV2 and TRBJ2-5): EPEVTQTPSHQVTQMGQEVILRCVPISNHLYFYWYRQILGQKVEFLVSFYNNEISEKSEIFDDQFSVERPDGSNFTLKIRSTKLEDSAMYFCATQETQYFGPGTRLLVL.

The rearrangement joins TRBV4-3 to TRBJ2-2, with D uncertain. Trimming pared 1 base from V and 1 base from J, leaving 7 bases between. The CDR3 extends over 15 amino acids. Germline values: CDR1 LGHNA, CDR2 YSLEER. CDR3 in DNA: TGCGCCAGCAGCCAAGTCCAGATGAACACCGGGGAGCTGTTTTTT. Its translation: CASSQVQMNTGELFF.

This clonotype appeared many times. A read error may produce the germline difference seen at one junction end. The chain recombines TRBV15 with TRBJ1-5; 11 bases are shared with TRBD1. The CDR3 has 15 amino acids. The germline V gene encodes CDR1 LNHNV and CDR2 YYDKDF (reference sequence). The CDR3 coding sequence is TGTGCCACCGGCAGGACAGGGGGCAACGGTCAGCCCCAGCATTTT. Translating gives CATGRTGGNGQPQHF.

The sample holds a few counts of this clonotype. The CDR3 ends on some other residue instead of the conserved phenylalanine or tryptophan, so this is likely a read error. The chain joins TRBV6-2 or TRBV6-3 to TRBJ1-1, with D possibly TRBD1 on 5 matching bases. The CDR3 contains 13 residues. CDR1 and CDR2 (germline): MNHEY, SVGEGT. With 7 bases removed from V and 1 base from J, the gap between germline ends came to 10 bases. The CDR3 region is CASTWGTNTEAFS. CDR3 DNA sequence: TGTGCCAGCACCTGGGGGACGAACACTGAAGCTTTCTCT.

This clonotype occurred many times. The genes are TRBV5-6 and TRBJ1-5; weak D call: TRBD1 (6 bases). Germline-derived CDR1 and CDR2 are SGHDT and YYEEEE. The CDR3 extends over 14 amino acids. With 1 base removed from V and 9 bases from J, the gap between germline ends came to 14 bases. The CDR3 DNA follows: TGTGCCAGCAGCTTGAGGGACATGTCCGGGCCCCAGCATTTT. Its protein is CASSLRDMSGPQHF. Full variable domain (rest looked up from reference TRBV5-6 and TRBJ1-5): DAGVTQSPTHLIKTRGQQVTLRCSPKSGHDTVSWYQQALGQGPQFIFQYYEEEERQRGNFPDRFSGHQFPNYSSELNVNALLLGDSALYLCASSLRDMSGPQHFGDGTRLSIL.

This clonotype came up many times. The V and J genes are TRBV6-1 and TRBJ2-7, with D possibly matching TRBD2 (6 bases). Germline V gene data show CDR1 as MNHNS and CDR2 as SASEGT. The V and J ends lost 8 bases and 5 bases respectively, with 13 bases between them. The CDR3 is made up of 12 amino acids. CDR3 protein: CASALTGDEQYF. In DNA, the CDR3 is TGTGCCAGCGCACTCACGGGGGACGAGCAGTACTTC.

The rearrangement links TRBV7-2 to TRBJ2-5; no definite D call. With the DNA end fitting TRBJ2-1 better, the J assignment may be wrong. This CDR3 is 13 amino acids long. CDR1 SGHTA and CDR2 FQGNSA come from the germline V gene. In nucleotides, the CDR3 is TGTGCCAGCAGCCCATTCAGCCCCAATGAGCAGTTCTTC. Translated, it gives CASSPFSPNEQFF.

The chain links TRBV7-9 to TRBJ2-1, with TRBD2 identical over 10 bases. V lost 1 base, J lost 2 bases, and 5 bases stayed unmatched. CDR3 length equals 17 residues. Germline CDR1 is SEHNR and CDR2 is FQNEAQ (reference sequence). CDR3 DNA sequence: TGTGCCAGCAGCTTAGGTAGCGGGGGGAAACCCTACAATGAGCAGTTCTTC. Translating it yields CASSLGSGGKPYNEQFF.

This clonotype occurred many times. V is TRBV6-1 and J is TRBJ1-1; maybe TRBD1 (6 bases). CDR3 length: 17 amino acids. Germline CDR1 is MNHNS and CDR2 is SASEGT. V lost 5 bases and J 4 bases, leaving 23 bases between the germline ends. In DNA, the CDR3 is TGTGCCAGCAGTCCGCTTAGGTACAGGGAGACGGGCACTGAAGCTTTCTTT. This sequence encodes CASSPLRYRETGTEAFF.

Here the CDR3 reads CSAPEGEHQPQHF. In DNA, the CDR3 is TGCAGTGCTCCAGAGGGGGAGCATCAGCCCCAGCATTTT. The chain employs TRBV20-1 and TRBJ1-5; possibly TRBD1 for D (6 bases). The germline V gene has CDR1 DFQATT and CDR2 SNEGSKA (reference sequence). The V gene lost 5 bases and the J gene lost 5 bases, with 13 bases spanning the gap. The CDR3 sequence is 13 residues long.

This sequence joins TRBV19 and TRBJ1-5; unclear D gene. This CDR3 is 18 amino acids long. V was trimmed by 3 bases and J by 7 bases, leaving 25 bases between them. From germline, CDR1 is LNHDA and CDR2 SQIVND (reference sequence). CDR3 residues: CASSIFVVDGEEEQPQHF. CDR3 sequence (DNA): TGTGCCAGTAGTATTTTTGTTGTGGACGGGGAGGAGGAGCAGCCCCAGCATTTT.

This clonotype was observed many times. The chain has TRBV6-2 or TRBV6-3 and TRBJ2-7; possible D gene TRBD1, 5 bases. CDR1 is MNHEY, CDR2 SVGEGT, per germline. The CDR3 contains 15 residues. The V and J ends lost 2 bases and 3 bases respectively, with 14 bases between them. CDR3 nucleotide sequence: TGTGCCAGCAGTTACGGGGCCATGAAGGGCTACGAGCAGTACTTC. Residues: CASSYGAMKGYEQYF.

This clonotype was counted a few times. This sequence may be a read error, since a much larger clone differs from it by one base. The chain carries TRBV2 and TRBJ1-2; TRBD1 agrees at 7 bases. This CDR3 has 13 residues. Unmatched junction bases numbered 4, after V lost 4 bases and J lost 5 bases. Per germline, CDR1 SNHLY and CDR2 FYNNEI. CDR3 nucleotides: TGTGCCAGCAGTGCTCAGGGGGTATATGGCTACACCTTC. It translates to CASSAQGVYGYTF.

Details on this clonotype: A much larger clone differs by one base, so this may be a read error. This chain joins TRBV7-9 and TRBJ1-4; TRBD1 agrees at 10 bases. This CDR3 region has 17 residues. Germline lookup yields CDR1 SEHNR and CDR2 FQNEAQ (reference sequence). For the CDR3, the DNA is TGTGCCAGCAGCTCAAATTTGGACAGGGGGTTTCTTGAAGAACTGTTTTTT. This codes for CASSSNLDRGFLEELFF.

This clonotype has ten or more counts. The rearrangement joins TRBV15 to TRBJ2-1; the D gene could be TRBD1 or TRBD2 (5 bases each). This CDR3 is built from 13 residues. The germline V gene encodes CDR1 LNHNV and CDR2 YYDKDF (reference sequence). Trimming shortened V by 5 bases and J by 12 bases, and 17 bases separated the two germline ends. CDR3 sequence (DNA): TGTGCCACCAGCTTCTCTCGGGGCGCCATGCAGTTCTTC. This gives the protein CATSFSRGAMQFF.

The sample holds a few counts of this clonotype. The chain uses TRBV27 and TRBJ2-2; no clear D. Per germline, CDR1 MNHEY and CDR2 SMNVEV (reference sequence). The CDR3 runs to 14 residues. Trimming took off 8 bases at V and 3 bases at J, with 13 bases between the two ends. CDR3 amino acids: CASGLGMDTGELFF. The CDR3 bases are TGTGCCAGCGGCCTGGGGATGGACACCGGGGAGCTGTTTTTT.